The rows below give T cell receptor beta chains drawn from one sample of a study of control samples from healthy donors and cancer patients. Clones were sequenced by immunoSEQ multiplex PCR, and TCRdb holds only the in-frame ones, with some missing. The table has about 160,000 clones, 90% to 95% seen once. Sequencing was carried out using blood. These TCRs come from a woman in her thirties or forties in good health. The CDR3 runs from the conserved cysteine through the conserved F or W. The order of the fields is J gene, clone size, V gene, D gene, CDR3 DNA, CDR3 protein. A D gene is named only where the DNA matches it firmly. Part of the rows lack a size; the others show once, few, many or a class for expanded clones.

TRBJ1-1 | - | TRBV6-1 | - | TGTGCCAGCAGTGATAGGTTTTATACTGAAGCTTTCTTT | CASSDRFYTEAFF
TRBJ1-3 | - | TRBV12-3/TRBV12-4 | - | TGTGCCAGCTTCGTGGTTAACACCATATATTTT | CASFVVNTIYF
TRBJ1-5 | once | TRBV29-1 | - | TGCAGCGTTGGGGGGGTCAATCAGCCCCAGCATTTT | CSVGGVNQPQHF
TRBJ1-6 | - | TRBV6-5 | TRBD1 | TGTGCCAGCATTACCGGACAGGGTTCGCGGTCACCCCTCCACTTT | CASITGQGSRSPLHF
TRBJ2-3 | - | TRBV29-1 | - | TGCAGCGTTGAAAGGCCAGGGGCAGATACGCAGTATTTT | CSVERPGADTQYF
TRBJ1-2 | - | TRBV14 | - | TGTGCCAGCAGTGCGACGCTTAACTATGGCTACACCTTC | CASSATLNYGYTF
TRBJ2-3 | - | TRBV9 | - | TGTGCCAGCAGCGTAGGGACTTCACGCACAGATACGCAGTATTTT | CASSVGTSRTDTQYF
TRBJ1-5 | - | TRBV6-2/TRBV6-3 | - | TGTGCCAGCAGTCCCCCAAGACAGAATCAGCCCCAGCATTTT | CASSPPRQNQPQHF
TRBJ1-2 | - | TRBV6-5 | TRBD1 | TGTGCCAGCAGTACAACCCTGACAGGGGTTTATGGCCACACCTTC | CASSTTLTGVYGHTF
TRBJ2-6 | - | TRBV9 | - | TGTGCCAGCAGCGTAGCCGGGGACTGGTACTCTGGGGCCAACGTCCTGACTTTC | CASSVAGDWYSGANVLTF
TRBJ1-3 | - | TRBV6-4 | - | TGTGCCAGCAGTGACTCGATTCGAAACACCATATATTTT | CASSDSIRNTIYF
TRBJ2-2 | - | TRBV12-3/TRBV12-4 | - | TGTGCCAGCAGCCCCGGCTTCGGGGAGCTGTTTTTT | CASSPGFGELFF
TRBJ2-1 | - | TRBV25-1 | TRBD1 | TGTGCCAGCAGTGATTCAGGGGGCTCCTACAATGAGCAGTTCTTC | CASSDSGGSYNEQFF
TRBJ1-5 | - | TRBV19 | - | TGTGCCAGTAGTATAATGGCAGGAGTGGGTGGCAATCAGCCCCAGCATTTT | CASSIMAGVGGNQPQHF
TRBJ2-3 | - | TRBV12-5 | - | TGTGCTAGTGGTTTGGGACGATACGACACAGATACGCAGTATTTT | CASGLGRYDTDTQYF
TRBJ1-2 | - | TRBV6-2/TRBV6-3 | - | TGTGCCAGCAGCCACGCCGATGGCTACACCTTC | CASSHADGYTF
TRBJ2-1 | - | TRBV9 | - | TGTGCCAGCAGCGTAGTTGGGGGTAGGAATGAGCAGTTCTTC | CASSVVGGRNEQFF
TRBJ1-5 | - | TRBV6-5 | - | TGTGCCAGCACCCGAGACAGGTCTAATCAGCCCCAGCATTTT | CASTRDRSNQPQHF
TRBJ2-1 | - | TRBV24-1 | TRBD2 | TGTGCCACCAGTGGTAACAGTAGACTAGCTTACAATGAGCAGTTCTTC | CATSGNSRLAYNEQFF
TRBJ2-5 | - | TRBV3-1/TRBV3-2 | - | TGTGCCAGCAGCCTTCCGGGGGAGGAGACCCAGTACTTC | CASSLPGEETQYF
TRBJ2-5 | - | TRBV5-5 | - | TGTGCCAGCAGCTTTCAGAGTCGGGAGACCCAGTACTTC | CASSFQSRETQYF
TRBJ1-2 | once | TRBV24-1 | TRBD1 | TGTGCCACCAGTGACCAGGGGGCAAGCTACACCTTC | CATSDQGASYTF
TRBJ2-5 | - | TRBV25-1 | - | TGTGCCAGCAGTGCGACAGCCCTCCAAGAGACCCAGTACTTC | CASSATALQETQYF
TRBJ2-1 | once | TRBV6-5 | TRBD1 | TGTGCCAGCAGGGGACAGGGTAGAGATGAGCAGTTCTTC | CASRGQGRDEQFF
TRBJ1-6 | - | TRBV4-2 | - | TGTGCCAGCAGCCAAGATACGGGACGTTATAATTCACCCCTCCACTTT | CASSQDTGRYNSPLHF
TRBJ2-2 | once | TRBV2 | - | TGTGCCAGCAGTGAAGGGACTACCAACACCGGGGAGCTGTTTTTT | CASSEGTTNTGELFF
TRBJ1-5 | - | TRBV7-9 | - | TGTGCCAGCAGCTTGCAGGGTGATCAGCCCCAGCATTTT | CASSLQGDQPQHF
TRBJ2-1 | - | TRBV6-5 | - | TGTGCCAGCAAGAGGGGACTCAACAATGAGCAGTTCTTC | CASKRGLNNEQFF
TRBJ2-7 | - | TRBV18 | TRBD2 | TGTGCCAGCTCATCGACTAGCGGGGGGACCTACGAGCAGTACTTC | CASSSTSGGTYEQYF
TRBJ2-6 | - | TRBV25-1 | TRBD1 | TGTGCCAGCAGTGAAATCAGGACAGGCATCTCTGGGGCCAACGTCCTGACTTTC | CASSEIRTGISGANVLTF
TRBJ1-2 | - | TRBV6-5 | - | TGTGCCAGCAGCCCGGGACGGTCTTATGGCTACACCTTC | CASSPGRSYGYTF